This TCR beta chain emerged from a study of blood T cell repertoires in COVID-19. The CDR3 is 12 residues long. Trimming removed 0 bases at V and 14 bases at J, with 11 bases between. This clone appeared once. As handled by the study authors: Counts of nucleated cells, estimated from reference gene primer amplification, were obtained. Some clones are missing from TCRdb's copy, which holds only in-frame ones; the method was immunoSEQ multiplex PCR. V and J calls and clone size are as listed in that table; D and trimming were resolved from the DNA. The sample has about 74,000 clones, 75% seen once; the top ten hold roughly 21%.

Sequencing used peripheral blood. The receptor was isolated from a man between 65 and 85 years old with acute or convalescent COVID-19. This chain joins TRBV23-1 and TRBJ2-1; possibly TRBD1 for D (6 bases). Being an ORF, TRBV23-1 has a function that is uncertain. The CDR3 nucleotides are TGCGCCAGCAGTCAATCAGGGGGTTTAAAGTTCTTC. It yields the protein CASSQSGGLKFF.